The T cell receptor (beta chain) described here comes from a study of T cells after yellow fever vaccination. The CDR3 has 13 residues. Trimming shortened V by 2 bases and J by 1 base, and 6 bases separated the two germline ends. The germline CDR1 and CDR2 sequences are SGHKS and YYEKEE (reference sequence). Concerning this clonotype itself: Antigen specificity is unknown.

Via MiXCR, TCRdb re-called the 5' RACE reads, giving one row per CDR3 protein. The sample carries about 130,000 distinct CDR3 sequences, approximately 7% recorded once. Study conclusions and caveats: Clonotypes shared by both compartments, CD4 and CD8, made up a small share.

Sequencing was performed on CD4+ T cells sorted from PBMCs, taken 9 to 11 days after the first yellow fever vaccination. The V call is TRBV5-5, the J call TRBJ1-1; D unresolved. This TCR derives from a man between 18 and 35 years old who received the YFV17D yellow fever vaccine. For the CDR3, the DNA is TGTGCCAGCAGCTTCGCCACGAACACTGAAGCTTTCTTT. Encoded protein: CASSFATNTEAFF.